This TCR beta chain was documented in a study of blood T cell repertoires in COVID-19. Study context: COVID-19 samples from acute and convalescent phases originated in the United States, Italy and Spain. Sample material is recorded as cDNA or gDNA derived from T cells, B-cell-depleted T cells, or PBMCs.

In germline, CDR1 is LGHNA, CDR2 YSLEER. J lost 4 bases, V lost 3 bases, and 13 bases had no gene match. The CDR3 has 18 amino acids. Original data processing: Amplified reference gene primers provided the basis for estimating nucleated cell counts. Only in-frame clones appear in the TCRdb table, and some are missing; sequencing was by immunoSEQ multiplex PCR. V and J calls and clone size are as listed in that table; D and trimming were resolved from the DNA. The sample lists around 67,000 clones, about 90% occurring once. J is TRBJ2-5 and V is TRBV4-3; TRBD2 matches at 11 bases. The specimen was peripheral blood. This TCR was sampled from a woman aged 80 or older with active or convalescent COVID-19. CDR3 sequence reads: CASSQAISGGARAETQYF. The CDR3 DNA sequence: TGCGCCAGCAGCCAGGCAATTAGCGGGGGGGCCCGGGCAGAGACCCAGTACTTC.